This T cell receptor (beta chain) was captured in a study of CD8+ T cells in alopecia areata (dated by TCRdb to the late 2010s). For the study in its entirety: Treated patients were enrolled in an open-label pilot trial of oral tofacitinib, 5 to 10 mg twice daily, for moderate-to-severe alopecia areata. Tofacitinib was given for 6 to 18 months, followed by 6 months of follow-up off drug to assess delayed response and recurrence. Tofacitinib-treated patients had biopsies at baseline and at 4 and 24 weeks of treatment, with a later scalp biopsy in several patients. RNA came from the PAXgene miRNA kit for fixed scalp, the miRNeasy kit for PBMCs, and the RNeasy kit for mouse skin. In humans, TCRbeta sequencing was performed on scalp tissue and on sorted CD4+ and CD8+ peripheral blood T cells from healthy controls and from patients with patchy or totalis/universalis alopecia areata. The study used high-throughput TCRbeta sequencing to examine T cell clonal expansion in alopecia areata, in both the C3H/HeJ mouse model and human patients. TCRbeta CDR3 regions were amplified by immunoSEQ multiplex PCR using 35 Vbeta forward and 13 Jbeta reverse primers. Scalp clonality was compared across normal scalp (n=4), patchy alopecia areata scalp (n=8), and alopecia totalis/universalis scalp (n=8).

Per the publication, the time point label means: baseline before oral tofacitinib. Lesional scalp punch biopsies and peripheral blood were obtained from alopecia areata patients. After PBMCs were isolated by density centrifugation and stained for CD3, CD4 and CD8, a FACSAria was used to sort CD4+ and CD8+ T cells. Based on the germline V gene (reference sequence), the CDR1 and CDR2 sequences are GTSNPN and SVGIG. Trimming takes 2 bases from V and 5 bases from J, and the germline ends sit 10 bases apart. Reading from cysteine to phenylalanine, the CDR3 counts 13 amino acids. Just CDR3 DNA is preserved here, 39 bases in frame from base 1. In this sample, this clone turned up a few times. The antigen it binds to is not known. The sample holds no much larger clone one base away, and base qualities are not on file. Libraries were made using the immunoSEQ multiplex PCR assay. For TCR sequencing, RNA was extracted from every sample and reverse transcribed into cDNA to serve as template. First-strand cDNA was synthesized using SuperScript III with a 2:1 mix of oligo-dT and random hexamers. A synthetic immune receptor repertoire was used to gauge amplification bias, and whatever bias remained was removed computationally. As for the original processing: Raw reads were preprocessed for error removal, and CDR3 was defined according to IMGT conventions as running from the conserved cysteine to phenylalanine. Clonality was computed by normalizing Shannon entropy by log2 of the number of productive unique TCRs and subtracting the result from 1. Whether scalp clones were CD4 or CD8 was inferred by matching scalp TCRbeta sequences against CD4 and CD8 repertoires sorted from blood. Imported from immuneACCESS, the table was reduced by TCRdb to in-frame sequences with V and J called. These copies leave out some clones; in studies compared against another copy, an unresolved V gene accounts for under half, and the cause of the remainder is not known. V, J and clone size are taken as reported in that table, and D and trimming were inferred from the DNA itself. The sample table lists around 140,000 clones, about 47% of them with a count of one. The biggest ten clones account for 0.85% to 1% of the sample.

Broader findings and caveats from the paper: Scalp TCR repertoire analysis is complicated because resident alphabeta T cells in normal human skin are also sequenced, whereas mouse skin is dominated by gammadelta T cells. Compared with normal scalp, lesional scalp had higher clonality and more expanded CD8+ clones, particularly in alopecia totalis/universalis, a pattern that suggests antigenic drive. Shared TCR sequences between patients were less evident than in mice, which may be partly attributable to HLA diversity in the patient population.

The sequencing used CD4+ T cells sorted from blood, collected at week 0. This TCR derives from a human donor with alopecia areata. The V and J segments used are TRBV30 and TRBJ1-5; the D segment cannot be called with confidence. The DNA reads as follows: TGTGCCTGGAGTTTGAGGGAACATCAGCCCCAGCATTTT. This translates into CAWSLREHQPQHF.